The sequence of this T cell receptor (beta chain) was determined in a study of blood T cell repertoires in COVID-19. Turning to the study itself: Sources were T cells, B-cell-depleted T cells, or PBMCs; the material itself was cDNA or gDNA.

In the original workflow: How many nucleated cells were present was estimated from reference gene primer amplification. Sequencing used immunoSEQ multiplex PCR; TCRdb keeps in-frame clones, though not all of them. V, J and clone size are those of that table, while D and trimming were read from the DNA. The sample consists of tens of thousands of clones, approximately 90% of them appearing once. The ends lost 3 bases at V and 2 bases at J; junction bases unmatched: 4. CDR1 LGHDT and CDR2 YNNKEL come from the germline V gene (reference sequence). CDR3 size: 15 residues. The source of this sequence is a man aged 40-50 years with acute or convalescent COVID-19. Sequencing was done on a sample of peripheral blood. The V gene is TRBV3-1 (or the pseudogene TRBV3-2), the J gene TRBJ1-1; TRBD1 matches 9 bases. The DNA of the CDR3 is TGTGCCAGCAGCCACCAGGGACAGGGAAACACTGAAGCTTTCTTT. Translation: CASSHQGQGNTEAFF.